This TCR beta chain was obtained from a study of long-term antiretroviral therapy in people with HIV. Sequencing used immunoSEQ v3.0 at survey level. The protocol was immunoSEQ multiplex PCR, while the TCRdb copy is restricted to in-frame clones and leaves out a portion. This table has approximately 31,000 clones, about three quarters appearing once. In germline, CDR1 is SEHNR, CDR2 FQNEAQ (reference sequence). V gave up 1 base and J gave up 0 bases, with 10 bases separating them. The CDR3 loop spans 16 amino acids. The sample consisted of unsorted PBMCs, taken 3.1 years after starting antiretroviral therapy. The clonotype was recovered from a woman in her forties or fifties with HIV. The chain employs TRBV7-9 and TRBJ2-1; D gene ambiguous. CDR3 in DNA: TGTGCCAGCAGCTTAGGGGGTTGGAGCTCCTACAATGAGCAGTTCTTC. It is translated as CASSLGGWSSYNEQFF.